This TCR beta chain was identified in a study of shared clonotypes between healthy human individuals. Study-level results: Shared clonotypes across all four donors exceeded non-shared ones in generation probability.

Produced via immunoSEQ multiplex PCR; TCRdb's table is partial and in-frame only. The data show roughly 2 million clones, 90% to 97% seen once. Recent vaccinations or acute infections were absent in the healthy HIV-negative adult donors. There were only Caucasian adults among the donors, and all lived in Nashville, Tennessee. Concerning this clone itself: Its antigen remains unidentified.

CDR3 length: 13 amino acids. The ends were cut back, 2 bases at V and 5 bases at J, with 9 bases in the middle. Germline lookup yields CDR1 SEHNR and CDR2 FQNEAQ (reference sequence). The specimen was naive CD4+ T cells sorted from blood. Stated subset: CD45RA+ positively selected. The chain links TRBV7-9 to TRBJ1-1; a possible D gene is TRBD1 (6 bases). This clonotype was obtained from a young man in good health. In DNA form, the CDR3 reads TGTGCCAGCAGCTTAACAGGGCCTACTGAAGCTTTCTTT. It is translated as CASSLTGPTEAFF.